This TCR beta chain was identified in a study of cytomegalovirus exposure and HLA in healthy donors. PCR used 60 Vbeta primers and 13 Jbeta primers. TCRdb's copy holds only in-frame clones and misses some; the assay was immunoSEQ multiplex PCR. The table has roughly 120,000 clones, 55% to 75% seen once; the top ten hold approximately 8.6%. For this clone: Its specificity is not known.

Per germline, CDR1 LGHNT and CDR2 FRNRAP. The CDR3 is 15 residues long. The V gene end was trimmed by 5 bases and the J gene end by 6 bases; junction bases not matched to a gene: 6. General study points: The study reported that TCR beta sequences accurately predicted HLA-A and HLA-B alleles in most subjects. Confirmation was obtained in vitro that three CMV-associated chains are specific for CMV antigens.

This receptor was taken from a man aged 25-40 years in good health and CMV-seropositive. The rearrangement uses TRBV12-5 and TRBJ1-4; 10 positions agree with TRBD1. The sample was PBMCs. The CDR3 protein is CASGQWTGGDEKLFF. The CDR3 region has the DNA TGTGCTAGTGGTCAATGGACAGGGGGTGATGAAAAACTGTTTTTT.